Below, 21 T cell receptor beta chains from the same sample are listed, as sequenced in a study of OX40 agonist ivuxolimab in advanced cancers. Profiling relied on immunoSEQ multiplex PCR, and the TCRdb table lists in-frame clones only, not all of them. The data hold fewer than 15,000 clones, with approximately 75% observed a single time. The starting material was CD4+ or CD8+ T cells sorted from blood, obtained in a trial of the OX40 agonist ivuxolimab. Every receptor here comes from an adult with an advanced solid tumor such as melanoma, head and neck, liver or kidney cancer.

V is TRBV4-1 and J is TRBJ1-1; possible D gene TRBD1, 6 bases. Per germline, CDR1 MGHRA and CDR2 YSYEKL. The CDR3 is 15 amino acids. Trimming shortened V by 3 bases and J by 6 bases, and 17 bases separated the two germline ends. CDR3 protein: CASSQTDSEAAEAFF. CDR3 in DNA: TGCGCCAGCAGCCAGACGGACAGTGAAGCGGCTGAAGCTTTCTTT.

The rearrangement joins TRBV7-8 to TRBJ2-5; 10 bases agree with TRBD1. The CDR3 spans 16 residues. Germline lookup yields CDR1 SGHVS and CDR2 FQNEAQ. The V gene end was trimmed by 5 bases and the J gene end by 4 bases; junction bases not matched to a gene: 10. In DNA, the CDR3 is TGTGCCAGCAGCCCACCCCTGACAGGGGGCGGAGAGACCCAGTACTTC. It specifies CASSPPLTGGGETQYF.

This chain links TRBV7-9 with TRBJ2-7; D possibly corresponds to TRBD1 (6 bases). This CDR3 comprises 14 residues. Trimming shortened V by 4 bases and J by 0 bases, and 10 bases separated the two germline ends. Germline V gives CDR1 SEHNR, CDR2 FQNEAQ (reference sequence). The CDR3 here is CASSSRDNSYEQYF. The CDR3 DNA follows: TGTGCCAGCAGCTCCCGGGACAACTCCTACGAGCAGTACTTC.

This sequence joins TRBV29-1 and TRBJ2-7; 11 bases are shared with TRBD2. This CDR3 is 14 amino acids long. CDR1 and CDR2 from the germline V gene are SQVTM and ANQGSEA. V gave up 3 bases and J gave up 0 bases; unmatched junction bases: 1. The CDR3 sequence: CSVETSGVSYEQYF. As DNA, the CDR3 is TGCAGCGTTGAGACTAGCGGGGTCTCCTACGAGCAGTACTTC.

The chain links TRBV27 to TRBJ1-2; 9 positions match TRBD1. This CDR3 contains 14 residues. J was trimmed by 4 bases and V by 8 bases; bases with no gene match: 8. Germline CDR1 is MNHEY and CDR2 is SMNVEV (reference sequence). This CDR3 is CASGPGTGPYGYTF. As DNA, the CDR3 is TGTGCCAGCGGCCCCGGGACAGGGCCCTATGGCTACACCTTC.

The rearrangement uses TRBV4-3 and TRBJ2-2, with D perhaps matching TRBD2 (5 bases). Per germline, CDR1 LGHNA and CDR2 YSLEER. This CDR3 comprises 14 residues. The V end was cut by 1 base, the J end by 5 bases, with 8 bases between. CDR3: CASSQVEGTGELFF. In DNA, the CDR3 is TGCGCCAGCAGCCAAGTCGAGGGAACCGGGGAGCTGTTTTTT.

The chain recombines TRBV7-9 with TRBJ1-1, with D possibly matching TRBD1 (6 bases). The germline CDR1 and CDR2 sequences are SEHNR and FQNEAQ (reference sequence). The CDR3 loop spans 14 amino acids. Trimming stripped 2 bases from V and 4 bases from J, with 11 bases between. CDR3 loop: CASSLRTDGTEAFF. The CDR3 nucleotides are TGTGCCAGCAGCTTAAGGACAGACGGCACTGAAGCTTTCTTT. Full variable domain (remainder filled in from reference TRBV7-9 and TRBJ1-1): DTGVSQNPRHKITKRGQNVTFRCDPISEHNRLYWYRQTLGQGPEFLTYFQNEAQLEKSRLLSDRFSAERPKGSFSTLEIQRTEQGDSAMYLCASSLRTDGTEAFFGQGTRLTVV.

The chain joins TRBV29-1 to TRBJ2-7; TRBD1 agrees at 7 bases. CDR3 length: 13 residues. V dropped 1 base and J dropped 2; count of bases not matched to a gene: 2. Germline V lookup: CDR1 SQVTM, CDR2 ANQGSEA. The CDR3 coding sequence is TGCAGCGTTGAAGGACAGGGCACCTACGAGCAGTACTTC. Translating gives CSVEGQGTYEQYF.

The CDR3 DNA is TGCGCCAGCAGCCCATGGGACAGAACTAATGAAAAACTGTTTTTT. It specifies CASSPWDRTNEKLFF. V gene TRBV4-1 combines with J gene TRBJ1-4; 7 nucleotides match TRBD1. Germline trimming cut 4 bases from V and 1 base from J; bases unmatched to any gene: 3. CDR1 and CDR2 from the germline V gene are MGHRA and YSYEKL. The CDR3 is 15 residues long.

The chain has TRBV13 and TRBJ2-7; D unclear. CDR3 size: 12 residues. V was pared by 6 bases and J by 3 bases, with 9 bases between. Germline CDR1 and CDR2: PRHDT and FYEKMQ (reference sequence). The CDR3 is CASSDEYYEQYF. The CDR3 bases are TGTGCCAGCAGTGATGAATACTACGAGCAGTACTTC.

The rearrangement uses TRBV28 and TRBJ2-5, with TRBD1 identical over 7 bases. Unmatched junction bases numbered 11, after V lost 2 bases and J lost 5 bases. Germline lookup yields CDR1 MDHEN and CDR2 SYDVKM. This CDR3 is 16 amino acids long. The CDR3: CASSLGGTELGETQYF. The CDR3 DNA sequence: TGTGCCAGCAGTTTAGGTGGGACAGAGCTGGGGGAGACCCAGTACTTC.

The gene calls are TRBV9 and TRBJ2-2; 10 bases line up with TRBD1. Looked up from germline, CDR1 is SGDLS and CDR2 is YYNGEE. The CDR3 has 14 residues. V lost 3 bases, J lost 6 bases, and 2 bases stayed unmatched. The CDR3 DNA is TGTGCCAGCAGCGCCGGGACAGGGGCCGGGGAGCTGTTTTTT. Translation: CASSAGTGAGELFF. The full variable domain, in which reference TRBV9 and TRBJ2-2 provide the parts outside the CDR3, is DSGVTQTPKHLITATGQRVTLRCSPRSGDLSVYWYQQSLDQGLQFLIQYYNGEERAKGNILERFSAQQFPDLHSELNLSSLELGDSALYFCASSAGTGAGELFFGEGSRLTVL.

V usage is TRBV7-6 and J usage is TRBJ2-7; no clear D. V gave up 3 bases and J gave up 0 bases, with 15 bases separating them. CDR3 size: 16 residues. Looked up from germline, CDR1 is SGHVS and CDR2 is FNYEAQ. The CDR3 loop reads CASSLNKGRSSYEQYF. In nucleotides, the CDR3 is TGTGCCAGCAGCTTGAACAAAGGACGGAGCTCCTACGAGCAGTACTTC. The whole variable domain, filled in from reference TRBV7-6 and TRBJ2-7, reads GAGVSQSPRYKVTKRGQDVALRCDPISGHVSLYWYRQALGQGPEFLTYFNYEAQQDKSGLPNDRFSAERPEGSISTLTIQRTEQRDSAMYRCASSLNKGRSSYEQYFGPGTRLTVT.

V is TRBV2 and J is TRBJ2-7; D remains unclear. From germline, CDR1 is SNHLY and CDR2 FYNNEI. The CDR3 has 10 amino acids. V gave up 4 bases and J gave up 5 bases, with 3 bases separating them. CDR3 in DNA: TGTGCCAGCAGTGGCGACGAGCAGTACTTC. Protein sequence: CASSGDEQYF.

This clone has a single count. V usage is TRBV7-6 and J usage is TRBJ2-2, with D perhaps given as TRBD1 or TRBD2 (6 bases each). This CDR3 spans 18 amino acids. The V and J ends lost 5 bases and 8 bases respectively, with 27 bases between them. Germline loops: CDR1 SGHVS, CDR2 FNYEAQ. CDR3 nucleotides: TGTGCCAGCAGCCCTATGATAACCGTACAGGGACTTAGGGGGGAGCTGTTTTTT. It specifies CASSPMITVQGLRGELFF.

V is TRBV7-6 and J is TRBJ2-7; D unclear. V lost 1 base and J 6 bases, leaving 10 bases between the germline ends. Per germline, CDR1 SGHVS and CDR2 FNYEAQ. The CDR3 extends over 13 amino acids. CDR3 residues: CASSLEGFGEQYF. The CDR3 DNA sequence: TGTGCCAGCAGCTTAGAGGGTTTCGGCGAGCAGTACTTC.

This chain uses TRBV7-9 with TRBJ2-3; D remains ambiguous. CDR1 and CDR2 from the germline V gene are SEHNR and FQNEAQ (reference sequence). The CDR3 contains 12 residues. V dropped 2 bases and J dropped 4 bases, with 4 bases sitting between them. Here the CDR3 reads CASSLTADTQYF. The CDR3 region has the DNA TGTGCCAGCAGCTTAACAGCAGATACGCAGTATTTT.

J is TRBJ2-3 and V is TRBV28; no clear D. The germline V gene encodes CDR1 MDHEN and CDR2 SYDVKM. Trimming left V 6 bases short and J 3 bases short, with 4 bases between. There are 11 residues in the CDR3. CDR3 sequence: CASSRTDTQYF. As DNA, the CDR3 is TGTGCCAGCAGCCGGACAGATACGCAGTATTTT.

The J gene is TRBJ1-4, the V gene TRBV4-1; no definite D call. This CDR3 comprises 17 residues. V was pared by 0 bases and J by 10 bases, with 21 bases between. Germline lookup yields CDR1 MGHRA and CDR2 YSYEKL. Here the CDR3 DNA reads TGCGCCAGCAGCCAAGAGGGATTCGGCCAGGCATTAGGAAAACTGTTTTTT. It encodes CASSQEGFGQALGKLFF.

The V gene is TRBV28, the J gene TRBJ2-7, with 7 bases matching TRBD1. This CDR3 comprises 14 residues. Germline V lookup: CDR1 MDHEN, CDR2 SYDVKM. The V and J ends lost 5 bases and 0 bases, in that order; junction bases with no gene match: 4. CDR3 in amino acids: CASSKTGSSYEQYF. DNA of the CDR3: TGTGCCAGCAGTAAGACAGGGAGCTCCTACGAGCAGTACTTC.

Notes on this clone: At one end the junction does not follow the germline gene, possibly because of a read error. This chain joins TRBV7-7 and TRBJ2-3, with D maybe TRBD2 (5 bases). The germline V gene encodes CDR1 SSHAT and CDR2 FNYEAQ (reference sequence). This CDR3 region has 13 residues. The CDR3 nucleotides are TGTGCTAGCAGCTTGAGCGGATCAGATACGCAGTATTTT. The encoded protein is CASSLSGSDTQYF.